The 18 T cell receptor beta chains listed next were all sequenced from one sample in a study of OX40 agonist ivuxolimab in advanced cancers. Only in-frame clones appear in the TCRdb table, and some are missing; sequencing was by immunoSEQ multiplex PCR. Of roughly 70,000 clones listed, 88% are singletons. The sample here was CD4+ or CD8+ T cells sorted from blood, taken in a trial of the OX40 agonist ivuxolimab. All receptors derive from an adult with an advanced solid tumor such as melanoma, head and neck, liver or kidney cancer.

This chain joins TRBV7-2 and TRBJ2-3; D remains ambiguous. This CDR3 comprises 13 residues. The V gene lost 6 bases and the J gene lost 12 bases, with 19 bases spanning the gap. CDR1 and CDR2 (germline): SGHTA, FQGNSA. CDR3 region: CASSREDPAAQYF. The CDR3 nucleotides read TGTGCCAGCAGTCGAGAGGACCCGGCGGCCCAGTATTTT.

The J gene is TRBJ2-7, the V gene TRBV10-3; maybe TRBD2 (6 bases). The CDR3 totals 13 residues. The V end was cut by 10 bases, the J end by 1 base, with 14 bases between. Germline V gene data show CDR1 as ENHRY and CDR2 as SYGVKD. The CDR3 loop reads CATAGRESYEQYF. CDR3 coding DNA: TGTGCCACCGCTGGGCGGGAATCCTACGAGCAGTACTTC.

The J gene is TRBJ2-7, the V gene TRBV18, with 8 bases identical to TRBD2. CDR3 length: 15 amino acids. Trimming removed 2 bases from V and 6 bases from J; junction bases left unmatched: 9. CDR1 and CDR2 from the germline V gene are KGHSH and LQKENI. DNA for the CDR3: TGTGCCAGCTCACCAGGCTCAGGTAGCGGGGTCGAGCAGTACTTC. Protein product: CASSPGSGSGVEQYF.

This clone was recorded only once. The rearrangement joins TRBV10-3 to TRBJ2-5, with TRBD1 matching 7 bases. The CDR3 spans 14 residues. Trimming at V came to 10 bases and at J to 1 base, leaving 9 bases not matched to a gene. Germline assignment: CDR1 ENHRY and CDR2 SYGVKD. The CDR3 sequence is CASRADRIQETQYF. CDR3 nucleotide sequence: TGTGCCAGCAGGGCGGACAGGATCCAAGAGACCCAGTACTTC.

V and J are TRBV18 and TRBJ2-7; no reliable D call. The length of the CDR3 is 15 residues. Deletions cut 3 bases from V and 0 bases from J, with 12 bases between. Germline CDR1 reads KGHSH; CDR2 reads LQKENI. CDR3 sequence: CASSPYSQSSYEQYF. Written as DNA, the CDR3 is TGTGCCAGCTCACCTTACTCCCAGAGCTCCTACGAGCAGTACTTC.

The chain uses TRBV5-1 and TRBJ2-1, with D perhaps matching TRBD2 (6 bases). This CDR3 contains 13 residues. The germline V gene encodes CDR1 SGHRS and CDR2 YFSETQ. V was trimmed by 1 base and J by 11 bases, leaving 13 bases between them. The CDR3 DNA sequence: TGCGCCAGCAGCTTGTTCCCGGCGGGGCAGCAGTTCTTC. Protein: CASSLFPAGQQFF. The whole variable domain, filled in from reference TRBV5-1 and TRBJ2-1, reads KAGVTQTPRYLIKTRGQQVTLSCSPISGHRSVSWYQQTPGQGLQFLFEYFSETQRNKGNFPGRFSGRQFSNSRSEMNVSTLELGDSALYLCASSLFPAGQQFFGPGTRLTVL.

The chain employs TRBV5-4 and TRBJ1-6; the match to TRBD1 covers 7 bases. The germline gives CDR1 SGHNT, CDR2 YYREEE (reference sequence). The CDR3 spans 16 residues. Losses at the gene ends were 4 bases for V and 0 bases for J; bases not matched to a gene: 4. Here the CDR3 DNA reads TGTGCCAGCAGCCCAGGGGGGAACTCCTATAATTCACCCCTCCACTTT. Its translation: CASSPGGNSYNSPLHF. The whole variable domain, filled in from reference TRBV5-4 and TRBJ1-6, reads ETGVTQSPTHLIKTRGQQVTLRCSSQSGHNTVSWYQQALGQGPQFIFQYYREEENGRGNFPPRFSGLQFPNYSSELNVNALELDDSALYLCASSPGGNSYNSPLHFGNGTRLTVT.

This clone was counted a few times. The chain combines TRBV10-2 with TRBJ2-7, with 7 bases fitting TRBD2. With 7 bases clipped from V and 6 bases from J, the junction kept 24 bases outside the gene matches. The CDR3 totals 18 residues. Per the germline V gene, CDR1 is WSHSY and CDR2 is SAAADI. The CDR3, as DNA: TGCGCCAGCACCCCGGGGATGGGTTTAGGAGGGAGGGCCGGCGAGCAGTACTTC. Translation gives CASTPGMGLGGRAGEQYF.

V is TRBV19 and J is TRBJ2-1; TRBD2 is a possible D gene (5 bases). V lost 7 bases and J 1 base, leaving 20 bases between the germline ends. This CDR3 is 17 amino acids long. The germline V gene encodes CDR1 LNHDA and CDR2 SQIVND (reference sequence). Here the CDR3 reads CASTRSGISGSYNEQFF. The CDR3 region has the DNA TGTGCCAGTACCCGAAGCGGAATTTCGGGGTCCTACAATGAGCAGTTCTTC.

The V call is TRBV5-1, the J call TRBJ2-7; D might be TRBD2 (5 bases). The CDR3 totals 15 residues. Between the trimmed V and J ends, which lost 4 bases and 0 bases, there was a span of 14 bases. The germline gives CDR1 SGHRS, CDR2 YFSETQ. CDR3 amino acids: CASSPSAETSYEQYF. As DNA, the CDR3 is TGCGCCAGCAGCCCCTCAGCGGAGACCTCCTACGAGCAGTACTTC.

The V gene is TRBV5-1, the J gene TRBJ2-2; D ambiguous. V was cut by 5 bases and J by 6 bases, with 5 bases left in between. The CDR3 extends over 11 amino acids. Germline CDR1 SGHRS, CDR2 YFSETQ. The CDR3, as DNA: TGCGCCAGCAGTGACCCCGGGGAGCTGTTTTTT. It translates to CASSDPGELFF. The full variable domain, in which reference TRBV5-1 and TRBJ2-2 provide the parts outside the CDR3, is KAGVTQTPRYLIKTRGQQVTLSCSPISGHRSVSWYQQTPGQGLQFLFEYFSETQRNKGNFPGRFSGRQFSNSRSEMNVSTLELGDSALYLCASSDPGELFFGEGSRLTVL.

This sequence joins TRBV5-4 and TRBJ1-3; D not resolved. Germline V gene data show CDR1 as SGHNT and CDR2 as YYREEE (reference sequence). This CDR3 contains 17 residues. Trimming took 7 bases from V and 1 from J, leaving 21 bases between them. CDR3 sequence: CASSSRSSPLSGNTIYF. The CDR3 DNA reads TGTGCCAGCTCCAGCAGGAGCTCTCCCCTTTCTGGAAACACCATATATTTT.

CDR3 nucleotide sequence: TGTGCGGCGGGGGACTCCTACGAGCAGTACTTC. Its protein is CAAGDSYEQYF. V usage is TRBV10-3 and J usage is TRBJ2-7, with 7 bases aligning to TRBD2. Germline V gene lookup returns CDR1 ENHRY and CDR2 SYGVKD. CDR3 length: 11 residues.

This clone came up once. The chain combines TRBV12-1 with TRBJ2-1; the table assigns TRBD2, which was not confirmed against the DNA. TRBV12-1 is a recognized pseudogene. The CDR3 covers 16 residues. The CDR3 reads CASSFCACKRFNEQFF. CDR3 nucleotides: TGTGCCAGCAGCTTCTGCGCCTGTAAGCGATTCAATGAGCAGTTCTTC.

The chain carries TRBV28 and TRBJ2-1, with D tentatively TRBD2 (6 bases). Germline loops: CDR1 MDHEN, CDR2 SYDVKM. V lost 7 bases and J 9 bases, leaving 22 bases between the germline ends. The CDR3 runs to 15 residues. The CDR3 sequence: CASIGGDLRVGEQFF. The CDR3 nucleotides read TGTGCCAGCATTGGAGGGGACCTCCGGGTTGGTGAGCAGTTCTTC.

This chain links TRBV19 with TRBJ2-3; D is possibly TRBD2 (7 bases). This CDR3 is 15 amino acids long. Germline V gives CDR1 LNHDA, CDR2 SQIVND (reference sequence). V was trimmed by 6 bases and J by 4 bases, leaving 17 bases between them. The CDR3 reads CASSQGGARADTQYF. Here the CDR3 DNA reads TGTGCCAGTAGCCAAGGGGGGGCCAGGGCAGATACGCAGTATTTT.

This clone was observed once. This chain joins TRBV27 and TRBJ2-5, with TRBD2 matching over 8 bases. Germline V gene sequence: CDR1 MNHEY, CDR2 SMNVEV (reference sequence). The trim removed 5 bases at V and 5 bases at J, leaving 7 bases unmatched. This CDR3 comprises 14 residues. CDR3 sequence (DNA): TGTGCCAGCAGTGTTAGCGGGATAGGGGAGACCCAGTACTTC. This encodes CASSVSGIGETQYF.

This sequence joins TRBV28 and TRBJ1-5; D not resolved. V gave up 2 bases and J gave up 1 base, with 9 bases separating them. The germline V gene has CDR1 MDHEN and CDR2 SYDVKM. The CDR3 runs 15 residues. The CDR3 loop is CASSLKVRSNQPQHF. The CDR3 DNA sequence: TGTGCCAGCAGTTTAAAGGTTAGGAGCAATCAGCCCCAGCATTTT.